These 20 T cell receptor beta chains were all obtained from the same sample, sequenced in a study of T cells in localized non-small cell lung cancer. The repertoire was sequenced with immunoSEQ multiplex PCR; TCRdb's copy has only in-frame clones and lacks some. The table includes 50,000 or so clones, around 80% detected once. The sample consisted of PBMCs, taken before any cancer treatment. The receptors here all came from a woman aged 35 to 69 with stage II lung adenocarcinoma.

The chain uses TRBV5-4 and TRBJ2-5; 7 bases map to TRBD2. The J call may be wrong; the DNA end is better matched by TRBJ2-7. The CDR3 runs to 15 residues. The germline V gene has CDR1 SGHNT and CDR2 YYREEE (reference sequence). CDR3 sequence: CASSWGSGASYEQYF. The DNA for the CDR3 is TGTGCCAGCAGCTGGGGGAGCGGGGCCTCCTACGAGCAGTACTTC.

The rearrangement joins TRBV7-9 to TRBJ2-7; 8 nucleotides match TRBD1. CDR3 size: 16 residues. Germline CDR1 SEHNR, CDR2 FQNEAQ (reference sequence). Trimming cost V 2 bases and J 1 base; bases outside gene matches: 7. CDR3 in amino acids: CASSLHLGQGSYEQYF. The CDR3 DNA follows: TGTGCCAGCAGCTTACACCTAGGACAGGGATCCTACGAGCAGTACTTC.

The rearrangement uses TRBV7-2 and TRBJ1-3, with D maybe TRBD1 (5 bases). CDR3 length: 17 amino acids. Trimming shortened V by 1 base and J by 5 bases, and 18 bases separated the two germline ends. The V gene's germline CDR1 is SGHTA and CDR2 FQGNSA. CDR3 sequence reads: CASSLDARQPRRNTIYF. CDR3 bases: TGTGCCAGCAGCTTAGATGCGAGACAGCCTAGGAGAAACACCATATATTTT.

The rearrangement links TRBV10-3 to TRBJ1-2, with D unclear. This CDR3 has 12 residues. CDR1 and CDR2 from the germline V gene are ENHRY and SYGVKD. The V end lost 0 bases, the J end lost 2 bases, and 1 base lay between the germline ends. The chain's CDR3 is CAISESNYGYTF. CDR3 DNA sequence: TGTGCCATCAGTGAGTCGAACTATGGCTACACCTTC.

This chain links TRBV7-9 with TRBJ2-7; 9 nucleotides agree with TRBD1. The CDR3 extends over 16 amino acids. Germline CDR1 SEHNR, CDR2 FQNEAQ (reference sequence). The ends lost 5 bases at V and 0 bases at J; junction bases unmatched: 8. CDR3 loop: CASSLTGGGSSYEQYF. Written as DNA, the CDR3 is TGTGCCAGCAGCCTTACAGGGGGCGGATCCTCCTACGAGCAGTACTTC.

V usage is TRBV6-6 and J usage is TRBJ1-2; possibly TRBD1 for D (5 bases). Per germline, CDR1 MNHNY and CDR2 SVGAGI (reference sequence). This CDR3 has 15 residues. The ends were cut back, 2 bases at V and 4 bases at J, with 14 bases in the middle. The CDR3 protein is CASSYRDSGIYGYTF. The CDR3 DNA sequence: TGTGCCAGCAGTTACCGAGACAGCGGAATCTATGGCTACACCTTC.

About this clone itself: One junction end does not reproduce the germline sequence, and a read error may be involved. The chain links TRBV7-7 to TRBJ1-2, with D maybe TRBD1 (6 bases). The germline V gene has CDR1 SSHAT and CDR2 FNYEAQ (reference sequence). This CDR3 is 14 amino acids long. CDR3 DNA sequence: TGTGCTAGCAGTCGACAGGTCGTCTACTATGGCTACACCTTC. Translation: CASSRQVVYYGYTF.

The chain couples TRBV5-6 to TRBJ1-2; D possibly corresponds to TRBD1 (5 bases). Germline V gives CDR1 SGHDT, CDR2 YYEEEE. CDR3 length: 17 amino acids. Deletions cut 4 bases from V and 6 bases from J, with 25 bases between. CDR3 loop: CASSGLGDRNSRDGYTF. CDR3 nucleotide sequence: TGTGCCAGCAGCGGTCTGGGGGACCGAAACTCGAGAGATGGCTACACCTTC.

The chain has TRBV28 and TRBJ2-2; 10 nucleotides agree with TRBD2. Germline V lookup: CDR1 MDHEN, CDR2 SYDVKM. The CDR3 sequence is 17 residues long. The trim removed 2 bases at V and 8 bases at J, leaving 11 bases unmatched. The CDR3 region has the DNA TGTGCCAGCAGTTTAAGTTCCTTTAGCGGGAGGAGGGGGGAGCTGTTTTTT. Translating gives CASSLSSFSGRRGELFF.

The chain recombines TRBV28 with TRBJ2-3; 7 nucleotides align to TRBD1. J lost 4 bases, V lost 3 bases, and 7 bases had no gene match. The CDR3 is 15 residues long. Germline lookup yields CDR1 MDHEN and CDR2 SYDVKM. The CDR3 sequence is CASSFRGGRADTQYF. In DNA form, the CDR3 reads TGTGCCAGCAGTTTTAGAGGGGGCCGGGCAGATACGCAGTATTTT.

This chain connects TRBV18 to TRBJ1-3; TRBD1 matches 12 bases. With 1 base clipped from V and 3 bases from J, the junction kept 4 bases outside the gene matches. CDR1 is KGHSH and CDR2 is LQKENI in the germline V gene. There are 17 residues in the CDR3. CDR3 nucleotides: TGTGCCAGCTCACCACTGGGACAGGGGGCGTTTGGAAACACCATATATTTT. This translates into CASSPLGQGAFGNTIYF.

The chain is built from TRBV11-2 and TRBJ2-2, with 8 bases lining up with TRBD1. CDR3 length: 14 amino acids. V lost 8 bases and J lost 1; bases outside the gene matches: 3. In germline, CDR1 is SGHAT, CDR2 FQNNGV. In DNA, the CDR3 is TGTGCCAGCGGAGGACAGGGGAACACCGGGGAGCTGTTTTTT. It yields the protein CASGGQGNTGELFF.

The chain couples TRBV11-3 to TRBJ2-2; D unresolved. Germline loops: CDR1 SGHNT, CDR2 YENEEA. CDR3 length equals 12 residues. The V and J ends lost 5 bases and 0 bases respectively, with 1 base between them. The DNA of the CDR3 is TGTGCCAGCAGCCCGAACACCGGGGAGCTGTTTTTT. Its protein product is CASSPNTGELFF.

This clone was seen just once. The chain has TRBV2 and TRBJ1-4; D is undetermined. V was trimmed by 7 bases and J by 11 bases, leaving 14 bases between them. CDR1 is SNHLY, CDR2 FYNNEI, per germline. The CDR3 totals 12 residues. This CDR3 reads CASNPTGSKLFF. DNA for the CDR3: TGTGCCAGCAACCCAACCGGCTCTAAACTGTTTTTT. The complete variable domain, with remaining parts taken from reference TRBV2 and TRBJ1-4, reads EPEVTQTPSHQVTQMGQEVILRCVPISNHLYFYWYRQILGQKVEFLVSFYNNEISEKSEIFDDQFSVERPDGSNFTLKIRSTKLEDSAMYFCASNPTGSKLFFGSGTQLSVL.

This chain joins TRBV29-1 and TRBJ1-3, with a possible D match to TRBD1 (5 bases). The CDR3 totals 12 residues. V lost 7 bases, J lost 4 bases, and 11 bases lay in between. The germline V gene encodes CDR1 SQVTM and CDR2 ANQGSEA. CDR3 bases: TGCAGCGGCCAGGGATACGGAAACACCATATATTTT. Residues: CSGQGYGNTIYF.

A few counts support this clone. The chain links TRBV19 to TRBJ1-5; weak D call: TRBD1 (5 bases). The CDR3 length is 18 residues. Germline values: CDR1 LNHDA, CDR2 SQIVND (reference sequence). The ends were cut back, 2 bases at V and 5 bases at J, with 22 bases in the middle. CDR3 amino acids: CASSIPGRRVYSDQPQHF. As DNA, the CDR3 is TGTGCCAGTAGTATACCGGGACGGAGGGTATATAGTGATCAGCCCCAGCATTTT.

The rearrangement uses TRBV7-2 and TRBJ1-2, with a tentative D call TRBD1 (5 bases). Trimming stripped 5 bases from V and 7 bases from J, with 11 bases between. The CDR3 runs 12 residues. Germline loops: CDR1 SGHTA, CDR2 FQGNSA. CDR3 sequence: CASSDSKRGYTF. CDR3 bases: TGTGCCAGCAGCGACAGCAAGCGTGGCTACACCTTC.

The chain joins TRBV7-9 to TRBJ1-1; the D is unclear. This CDR3 has 16 residues. Trimming stripped 5 bases from V and 0 bases from J, with 16 bases between. Germline V gene lookup returns CDR1 SEHNR and CDR2 FQNEAQ (reference sequence). The chain's CDR3 is CASSDSHVAMNTEAFF. The CDR3 region has the DNA TGTGCCAGCAGCGATTCCCACGTGGCAATGAACACTGAAGCTTTCTTT.

The rearrangement uses TRBV5-6 and TRBJ1-1, with 8 bases identical to TRBD1. There are 17 residues in the CDR3. V dropped 3 bases and J dropped 0; count of bases not matched to a gene: 10. Germline CDR1 reads SGHDT; CDR2 reads YYEEEE. CDR3 residues: CASSYGARGLMNTEAFF. DNA of the CDR3: TGTGCCAGCAGCTACGGGGCCAGGGGGCTCATGAACACTGAAGCTTTCTTT. Filled out from reference TRBV5-6 and TRBJ1-1, the complete variable domain reads DAGVTQSPTHLIKTRGQQVTLRCSPKSGHDTVSWYQQALGQGPQFIFQYYEEEERQRGNFPDRFSGHQFPNYSSELNVNALLLGDSALYLCASSYGARGLMNTEAFFGQGTRLTVV.

The chain has TRBV6-4 and TRBJ2-3; 10 nucleotides align to TRBD1. Germline V gene sequence: CDR1 MRHNA, CDR2 SNTAGT. This CDR3 is built from 14 residues. V gave up 2 bases and J gave up 4 bases; unmatched junction bases: 0. In DNA form, the CDR3 reads TGTGCCAGCAGTGACGGGACAGGGGCAGATACGCAGTATTTT. As protein: CASSDGTGADTQYF.